A selection of T cell receptor beta chains follows, all from one sample in a study of T cell responses to AZD1222 COVID-19 vaccine. Repertoires were generated with immunoSEQ multiplex PCR, while TCRdb's copy carries only in-frame clones and drops some. The profile shows about 180,000 clones, 88% of them singletons. The source material was peripheral blood, sampled on day 0 of AZD1222 vaccination. These receptor sequences come from an adult in good health. Each CDR3 is given with its conserved first and last residue. A D gene is named only where the DNA matches it firmly. The size entry is marked missing in some rows and otherwise reads once, few, many or a size class.

cdr3_nt cdr3_aa clone_size d_call j_call v_call
TGTGCCAGCAGCGGGACAGGAGGTTCACCCCTCCACTTT CASSGTGGSPLHF NA TRBD1 TRBJ1-6 TRBV14
TGTGCCAGCAGCTTCGAAGACAGGGGGAGGAACATTCAGTACTTC CASSFEDRGRNIQYF NA TRBD1 TRBJ2-4 TRBV7-2
TGTGCCAGCAGCTTAATTAACCGAGAGACCCAGTACTTC CASSLINRETQYF NA NA TRBJ2-5 TRBV7-3
TGTGCCAGCAGTTACACGGACAGGGGGCGCGGTGAAGCTTTCTTT CASSYTDRGRGEAFF NA TRBD1 TRBJ1-1 TRBV6-5
TGTGCCAGCAGCCACCACCAGGGCTATAATGAGCAGTTCTTC CASSHHQGYNEQFF NA NA TRBJ2-1 TRBV7-2
TGTGCTAGTGCCTCCCGGGCAGGACCCACCGGGGAGCTGTTTTTT CASASRAGPTGELFF few NA TRBJ2-2 TRBV12-5
TGTGCCAGCAGCCTCCGCACCGGGGAGCTGTTTTTT CASSLRTGELFF once NA TRBJ2-2 TRBV7-8
TGTGCCAGCAGCCGGATGGGGACAGGGGGTTACAATGAGCAGTTCTTC CASSRMGTGGYNEQFF NA TRBD1 TRBJ2-1 TRBV14
TGTGCCAGTAGTACCCCCCAGGTTCCCAACACTGAAGCTTTCTTT CASSTPQVPNTEAFF NA NA TRBJ1-1 TRBV19
TGCGCCAGCAGCTGGGACCCTTACCGGGACAGCGTTTCCTACGAGCAGTACTTC CASSWDPYRDSVSYEQYF NA TRBD1 TRBJ2-7 TRBV5-1
TGTGCCAGCAGTTTTTCGGCAGACTACGAGCAGTACTTC CASSFSADYEQYF NA NA TRBJ2-7 TRBV27
TGTGCCAGCAGCCAAGAGGTCGGAGTTGGGGGACACACCATATATTTT CASSQEVGVGGHTIYF NA NA TRBJ1-3 TRBV3-1/TRBV3-2
TGTGCCACCAGGCCCCCGGGTTTGGGCCAAGAGACCCAGTACTTC CATRPPGLGQETQYF NA NA TRBJ2-5 TRBV19
TGCGCCAGCAGCCAAGAGGCTAGCGGGACGATCGGGGAGCTGTTTTTT CASSQEASGTIGELFF NA TRBD2 TRBJ2-2 TRBV4-1
TGTGCCAGCAGCCAAGATCGAACGGGGGAGCCCCAGCATTTT CASSQDRTGEPQHF NA NA TRBJ1-5 TRBV4-2
TGTGCCAGCAGTTGGGACAGGGTTGCCGGCTACACCTTC CASSWDRVAGYTF once TRBD1 TRBJ1-2 TRBV28
TGTGCCAGCAGCCTGGGGCGGACTAGCGGGAGGGGAGAGACCCAGTACTTC CASSLGRTSGRGETQYF NA TRBD2 TRBJ2-5 TRBV11-2
TGTGCCAGCTCACCCCAGGGGGCGCCTGGCACCGGGGAGCTGTTTTTT CASSPQGAPGTGELFF NA TRBD1 TRBJ2-2 TRBV18
TGTGCCAGCAGCCAAGACCGGGATGGCCAGCCCCAGCATTTT CASSQDRDGQPQHF NA NA TRBJ1-5 TRBV4-2
TGTGCCAGCAGATGGACAGGGGGCACTAAGACCCAGTACTTC CASRWTGGTKTQYF NA TRBD1 TRBJ2-5 TRBV6-8
TGCGCCAGCAGCTTGGCCGGACTATTGGGCGGAAACACAGATACGCAGTATTTT CASSLAGLLGGNTDTQYF NA NA TRBJ2-3 TRBV5-1
TGTGCCAGCAGCTTGGGAATTGGGACGGCTAATGAAAAACTGTTTTTT CASSLGIGTANEKLFF NA NA TRBJ1-4 TRBV5-4
TGTGCCAGCAGCTTTACAGGGGGCGCTGGGAATTCACCCCTCCACTTT CASSFTGGAGNSPLHF NA TRBD1 TRBJ1-6 TRBV5-5
TGTGCCACCAGCAGAGATGGGGGGTACGAGCAGTACTTC CATSRDGGYEQYF NA NA TRBJ2-7 TRBV15
TGCGCCAGCAGCCGATCGTACCGGACCAGCACAGATACGCAGTATTTT CASSRSYRTSTDTQYF NA NA TRBJ2-3 TRBV5-1
TGTGCCAGCAACCGGGACGGAGTATACCCCCAGCATTTT CASNRDGVYPQHF NA NA TRBJ1-5 TRBV2
TGTGCCAGCAGCGTAGGGGACGGTGAGAATGAAAAACTGTTTTTT CASSVGDGENEKLFF NA NA TRBJ1-4 TRBV9
TGTGCCAGCAGCCGACTACGAGCAGGGAATGAGCAGTTCTTC CASSRLRAGNEQFF NA NA TRBJ2-1 TRBV14
TGTGCCAGCAGTTACGGGTCTGGGAGTTCACCCCTCCACTTT CASSYGSGSSPLHF NA NA TRBJ1-6 TRBV6-5
TGTGCCAGCAGCTTGAGAGGGGAGCCAGAGACCCAGTACTTC CASSLRGEPETQYF NA NA TRBJ2-5 TRBV5-4
TGCGCCAGCAGCACGGGGCCCGGGGCGGTCTACGAGCAGTACTTC CASSTGPGAVYEQYF NA NA TRBJ2-7 TRBV5-1
TGTGCCAGCAGCGCCCGGGACCGCATCGATGAGCAGTTCTTC CASSARDRIDEQFF NA NA TRBJ2-1 TRBV9
TGTGCCAGCAGCTTAGCTTTTGCTAGCGGGATAGATGAGCAGTTCTTC CASSLAFASGIDEQFF NA TRBD2 TRBJ2-1 TRBV7-9
TGTGCCAGCAGTCTCGACGAAAAACTGTTTTTT CASSLDEKLFF NA NA TRBJ1-4 TRBV2
TGTGCCAGCCAACTCTATAATTCACCCCTCCACTTT CASQLYNSPLHF NA NA TRBJ1-6 TRBV28
TGTGCCAGCAGCCAAAAGCTCCCACACGACCTTCAAGAGACCCAGTACTTC CASSQKLPHDLQETQYF NA NA TRBJ2-5 TRBV5-5
TGTGCCAGCTCTTCTAGTGCAGGCGTCTGGCGGGGGGGCTCCTACAATGAGCAGTTCTTC CASSSSAGVWRGGSYNEQFF NA TRBD2 TRBJ2-1 TRBV18
TGTGCCAGCAGTTACGCTGGGAGGCAGCCCTATGGCTACACCTTC CASSYAGRQPYGYTF NA NA TRBJ1-2 TRBV6-5
TGTGCCAGCAGCTTCAGTCCTACAGGAAGGAATTCACCCCTCCACTTT CASSFSPTGRNSPLHF NA NA TRBJ1-6 TRBV14
TGTGCCAGCACCCCGGAACTAGAGGGCAATGAGCAGTTCTTC CASTPELEGNEQFF NA NA TRBJ2-1 TRBV5-4
TGTGCCAGCAGTCCACTAGCGCCTACCTACGAGCAGTACTTC CASSPLAPTYEQYF NA TRBD2 TRBJ2-7 TRBV28
TGTGCCAGCAGAACGGACGGAGTGCCCACCGGGGAGCTGTTTTTT CASRTDGVPTGELFF NA NA TRBJ2-2 TRBV5-4
TGTGCCAGCAGTTTTAGACAGGGATTTGTCGAGCTGTTTTTT CASSFRQGFVELFF NA TRBD1 TRBJ2-2 TRBV28
TGTGCCAGCAGCTTGGGTGGTCCCGAGCAGTACTTC CASSLGGPEQYF NA NA TRBJ2-7 TRBV5-6
TGTGCCTGGAGACCCTTCGACAGCCACTATCTGAACGAGCAGTACTTC CAWRPFDSHYLNEQYF NA NA TRBJ2-7 TRBV30
TGTGCCACCAGTGATTTAGTTGGCTACACCTTC CATSDLVGYTF NA NA TRBJ1-2 TRBV24-1
TGTGCCAGCAGCTTGGAAAGTCCAGGGGCGAGGGGCTACACCTTC CASSLESPGARGYTF NA NA TRBJ1-2 TRBV5-4
TGTGCCAGTAGTACCCGGACAGAAGTGGGTGAAAAACTGTTTTTT CASSTRTEVGEKLFF NA NA TRBJ1-4 TRBV19
TGTGCCAGCAGCTTGGAACAGGGGTCCTACGAGCAGTACTTC CASSLEQGSYEQYF NA TRBD1 TRBJ2-7 TRBV5-5
TGTGCCACCAGCAGAGAGCCTCCATGGGATGGCTACACCTTC CATSREPPWDGYTF few NA TRBJ1-2 TRBV15
TGTGCCAGCAGCTGGGGACGGGGGGGGCCTTACGAGCAGTACTTC CASSWGRGGPYEQYF NA TRBD2 TRBJ2-7 TRBV5-4
TGTGCCAGCTCACCTGACTTAGCGGGAGTGGGCTTCAATGAGCAGTTCTTC CASSPDLAGVGFNEQFF NA TRBD2 TRBJ2-1 TRBV18
TGCGCCAGCAGCTTGAGGGGACAGGGGCTAACTGAAGCTTTCTTT CASSLRGQGLTEAFF NA TRBD1 TRBJ1-1 TRBV5-1
TGTGCCAGCAGAAGGGACTACCTCTCCTACAATGAGCAGTTCTTC CASRRDYLSYNEQFF NA TRBD2 TRBJ2-1 TRBV27
TGTGCCAGCAGCTTAGCAGCGCTCTCTGAAGCTTTCTTT CASSLAALSEAFF NA NA TRBJ1-1 TRBV7-2
TGTGCCAGCAGCCTGGAGAGGGACAGGGAGCTGTTTTTT CASSLERDRELFF NA NA TRBJ2-2 TRBV5-5
TGTGCCACGGCCGGGGGACAGGGCCCCGCTCAGCCCCAGCATTTT CATAGGQGPAQPQHF NA TRBD1 TRBJ1-5 TRBV10-3
TGCAGTGCTAAATCTGGAAACACCATATATTTT CSAKSGNTIYF NA NA TRBJ1-3 TRBV20-1
TGTGCCATAACGTCACAGGGCTACAATGAGCAGTTCTTC CAITSQGYNEQFF NA NA TRBJ2-1 TRBV15